This T cell receptor beta chain stems from a study of T cell responses to AZD1222 COVID-19 vaccine. In this sample, this clone turned up once. No antigen is known for it. Per the germline V gene, CDR1 is MDHEN and CDR2 is SYDVKM. After removal of 5 bases from V and 7 bases from J, the junction contained 7 bases not matched to a gene. CDR3 length: 14 residues. Study results and caveats: Spike-specific TCR breadth and depth both grew after two AZD1222 doses. CD4 TCRs covered the whole spike, strongest at regions 160-218 and 743-854.

TCRdb's table, derived via immunoSEQ multiplex PCR, lists solely in-frame clones and lacks some. Counted here are tens of thousands of clones, about 90% occurring once; the ten biggest clones make up 1.3% to 1.5%. The sequence was obtained from an adult who received the AZD1222 COVID-19 vaccine. This material consisted of peripheral blood, taken 28 days after the second AZD1222 dose. This rearrangement joins TRBV28 to TRBJ1-4, with TRBD1 identical over 7 bases. CDR3 loop: CASSPRGGPEKLFF. The DNA for the CDR3 is TGTGCCAGCAGTCCTCGAGGGGGCCCTGAAAAACTGTTTTTT.